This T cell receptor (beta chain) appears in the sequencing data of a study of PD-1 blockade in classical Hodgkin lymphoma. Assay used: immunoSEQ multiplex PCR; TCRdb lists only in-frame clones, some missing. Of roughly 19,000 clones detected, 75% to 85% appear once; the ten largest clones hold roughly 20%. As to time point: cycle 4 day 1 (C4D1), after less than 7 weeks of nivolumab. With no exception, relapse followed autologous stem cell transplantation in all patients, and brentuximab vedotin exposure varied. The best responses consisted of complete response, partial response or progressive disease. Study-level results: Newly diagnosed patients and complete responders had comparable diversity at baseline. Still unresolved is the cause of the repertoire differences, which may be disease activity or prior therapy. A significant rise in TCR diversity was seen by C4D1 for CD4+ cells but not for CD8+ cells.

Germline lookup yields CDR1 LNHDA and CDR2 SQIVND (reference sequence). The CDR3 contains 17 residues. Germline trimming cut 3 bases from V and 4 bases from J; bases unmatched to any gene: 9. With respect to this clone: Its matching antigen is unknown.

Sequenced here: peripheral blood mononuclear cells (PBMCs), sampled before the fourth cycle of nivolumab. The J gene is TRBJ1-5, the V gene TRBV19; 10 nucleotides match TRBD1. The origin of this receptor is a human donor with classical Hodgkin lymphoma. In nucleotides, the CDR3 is TGTGCCAGTAGTATCCCCCCGACAGGGGGCTGGAATCAGCCCCAGCATTTT. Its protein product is CASSIPPTGGWNQPQHF.